The 12 T cell receptor beta chains below were found in one sample sequenced in a study of early stage breast cancer tumors. Only in-frame clones appear in the TCRdb table, and some are missing; sequencing was by immunoSEQ multiplex PCR. The data contain fewer than 80,000 clones, around 80% of them singletons. What was sequenced was blood. The receptors shown here come from a person in their 40s with breast cancer.

This chain joins TRBV6-1 and TRBJ2-3; TRBD2 agrees at 9 bases. The J segment lost 8 bases and the V segment lost 8 bases, leaving 11 bases of the junction unmatched. The CDR3 extends over 14 amino acids. Germline V gene data show CDR1 as MNHNS and CDR2 as SASEGT. CDR3 sequence (DNA): TGTGCCAGCGTTAAGGCTAGCGGGACTAGTACGCAGTATTTT. It is translated as CASVKASGTSTQYF.

The table lists this clone with a few counts. This sequence joins TRBV18 and TRBJ1-5; D remains unclear. The ends were cut back, 2 bases at V and 3 bases at J, with 8 bases in the middle. CDR1 is KGHSH and CDR2 is LQKENI in the germline V gene. The CDR3 consists of 14 residues. The CDR3 sequence is CASSPEADNQPQHF. The CDR3, as DNA: TGTGCCAGCTCACCAGAGGCGGACAATCAGCCCCAGCATTTT.

The chain is built from TRBV4-1 and TRBJ2-1; D tentatively reads TRBD1 or TRBD2 (5 bases each). Trimming removed 4 bases at V and 0 bases at J, with 13 bases between. This CDR3 is built from 16 residues. The germline V gene has CDR1 MGHRA and CDR2 YSYEKL. The CDR3 spells CASSPLTGLSYNEQFF. The DNA for the CDR3 is TGCGCCAGCAGCCCTCTAACGGGGCTCTCCTACAATGAGCAGTTCTTC.

The chain combines TRBV27 with TRBJ2-1; D gene uncertain. V lost 6 bases and J lost 0, with 3 bases in between. There are 12 residues in the CDR3. The germline CDR1 and CDR2 sequences are MNHEY and SMNVEV (reference sequence). The CDR3 region is CASSRSYNEQFF. The CDR3 DNA follows: TGTGCCAGCAGCCGCTCCTACAATGAGCAGTTCTTC.

The V call is TRBV6-5, the J call TRBJ1-1; no clear D gene. V lost 8 bases to trimming and J lost 1 base, with 11 bases between them. From germline, CDR1 is MNHEY and CDR2 SVGAGI. This CDR3 has 13 amino acids. The CDR3 bases are TGTGCCAGCTCTCGTCGGGAGAACACTGAAGCTTTCTTT. This codes for CASSRRENTEAFF.

This rearrangement joins TRBV4-1 to TRBJ1-4; no firm D call. The V end was cut by 1 base, the J end by 4 bases, with 10 bases between. This CDR3 spans 15 amino acids. In germline, CDR1 is MGHRA, CDR2 YSYEKL. In DNA, the CDR3 is TGCGCCAGCAGCCAAGCAGGTGGAGTTAATGAAAAACTGTTTTTT. Protein product: CASSQAGGVNEKLFF.

CDR3 amino acids: CASRSPGVVHEQYF. CDR3 nucleotides: TGTGCCAGCAGAAGCCCGGGGGTGGTCCACGAGCAGTACTTC. This chain links TRBV5-5 with TRBJ2-7; maybe TRBD2 (6 bases). Trimming removed 5 bases from V and 5 bases from J, with 17 bases in between. CDR1 SGHKS and CDR2 YYEKEE come from the germline V gene (reference sequence). The CDR3 is 14 residues long.

V usage is TRBV5-8 and J usage is TRBJ1-2; 9 bases match TRBD1. V was clipped by 1 base and J by 4 bases; unmatched bases: 14. Germline CDR1 reads SGHTS; CDR2 reads YDEGEE. This CDR3 contains 18 residues. CDR3 loop: CASSLIPGQGGGSYGYTF. The CDR3, as DNA: TGTGCCAGCAGCTTGATTCCGGGACAGGGAGGGGGCAGCTATGGCTACACCTTC.

This clone was detected only a few times. V is TRBV5-1 and J is TRBJ2-1; the D is unclear. CDR1 and CDR2 from the germline V gene are SGHRS and YFSETQ. The V and J ends lost 1 base and 5 bases respectively, with 13 bases between them. This CDR3 region has 15 residues. CDR3 nucleotide sequence: TGCGCCAGCAGCTTGACCAGCCCTCGGGACAATGAGCAGTTCTTC. It specifies CASSLTSPRDNEQFF.

The rearrangement joins TRBV28 to TRBJ1-1, with D perhaps matching TRBD1 (5 bases). Trimming took 4 bases from V and 5 from J, leaving 14 bases between them. The CDR3 covers 14 residues. CDR1 is MDHEN and CDR2 is SYDVKM in the germline V gene. CDR3 region: CASSYRGTGTEAFF. CDR3 nucleotide sequence: TGTGCCAGCAGTTATCGGGGGACGGGGACTGAAGCTTTCTTT.

This chain links TRBV10-3 with TRBJ2-5; 11 bases map to TRBD1. The junction had 1 base not matched to a gene; V was cut back by 2 bases and J by 5 bases. The germline gives CDR1 ENHRY, CDR2 SYGVKD. This CDR3 is 14 amino acids long. CDR3 region: CAISEGQGAETQYF. DNA for the CDR3: TGTGCCATCAGTGAGGGACAGGGGGCTGAGACCCAGTACTTC.

CDR3 sequence reads: CASSFPLTGGDTEAFF. As DNA, the CDR3 is TGTGCCAGCAGTTTCCCGTTAACAGGGGGCGACACTGAAGCTTTCTTT. The chain joins TRBV28 to TRBJ1-1; 9 nucleotides align to TRBD1. The V and J ends lost 3 bases and 3 bases, in that order; junction bases with no gene match: 8. There are 16 residues in the CDR3. Germline V CDR1 and CDR2: MDHEN, SYDVKM.